This TCR beta chain was sequenced for a study of post-analysis software for immune sequencing data. Study outcomes and limitations: In multiple sclerosis, normalized Chao1 diversity was significantly below that of controls.

About this clonotype itself: Its antigen is not known.

Unique-molecular-identifier-tagged TCR beta cDNA libraries were used. Each CDR3 protein is one row after TCRdb ran MiXCR on the PCR reads. The sample lists roughly 400,000 distinct CDR3 sequences; about 40% were seen once. This clonotype was obtained from a girl aged 2 to 9 with multiple sclerosis. The sequencing input was blood.

The CDR3 reads CASSFTDSGNTIYF. CDR3 DNA sequence: TGTGCCAGCAGCTTCACAGACTCTGGAAACACCATATATTTT. This chain uses TRBV7-6 with TRBJ1-3; D remains ambiguous. Per the germline V gene, CDR1 is SGHVS and CDR2 is FNYEAQ. The V end was cut by 3 bases, the J end by 0 bases, with 6 bases between. CDR3 length: 14 amino acids.